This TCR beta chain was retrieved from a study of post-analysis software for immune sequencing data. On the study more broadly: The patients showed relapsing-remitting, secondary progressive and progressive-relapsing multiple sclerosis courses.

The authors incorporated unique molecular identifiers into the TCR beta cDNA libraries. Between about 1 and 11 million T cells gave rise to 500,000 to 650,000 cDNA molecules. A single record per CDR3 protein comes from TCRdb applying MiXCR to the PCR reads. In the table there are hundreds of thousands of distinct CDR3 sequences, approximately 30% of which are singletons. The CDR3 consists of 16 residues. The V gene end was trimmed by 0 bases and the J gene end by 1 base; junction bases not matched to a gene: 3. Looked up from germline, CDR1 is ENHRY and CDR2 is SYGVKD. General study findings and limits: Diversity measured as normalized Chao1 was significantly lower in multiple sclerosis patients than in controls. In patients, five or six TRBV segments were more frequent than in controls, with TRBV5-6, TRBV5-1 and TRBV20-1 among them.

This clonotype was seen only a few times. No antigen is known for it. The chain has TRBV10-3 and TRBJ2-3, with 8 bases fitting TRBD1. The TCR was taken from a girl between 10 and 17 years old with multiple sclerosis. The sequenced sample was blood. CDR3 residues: CAISESLTGGTDTQYF. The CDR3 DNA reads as TGTGCCATCAGTGAGTCTTTGACAGGGGGCACAGATACGCAGTATTTT.